The 26 T cell receptor beta chains below all came from one sample that was sequenced in a study of shared clonotypes between healthy human individuals. This table comes from immunoSEQ multiplex PCR, and its TCRdb copy is limited to in-frame clones, with some not included. The table has some 2 million clones, 95% seen once. Source material: naive CD4+ T cells sorted from blood. Subset noted: CD45RA+ positively selected. Every receptor here comes from a man younger than 30 in good health.

V and J are TRBV6-5 and TRBJ1-2; D is undetermined. V lost 2 bases and J 2 bases, leaving 3 bases between the germline ends. CDR3 length: 12 amino acids. CDR1 and CDR2 from the germline V gene are MNHEY and SVGAGI. The CDR3 DNA sequence: TGTGCCAGCAGTTACGAGAACTATGGCTACACCTTC. It yields the protein CASSYENYGYTF.

CDR3 protein: CAWRMPKSYEQYF. The CDR3 coding sequence is TGTGCCTGGAGGATGCCTAAGTCCTACGAGCAGTACTTC. This chain uses TRBV30 with TRBJ2-7; D not certain. The CDR3 sequence is 13 residues long. V lost 3 bases to trimming and J lost 1 base, with 10 bases between them. Germline CDR1 reads GTSNPN; CDR2 reads SVGIG (reference sequence).

This clone has only one observation. The rearrangement uses TRBV28 and TRBJ1-3, with D maybe TRBD1 (5 bases). Germline assignment: CDR1 MDHEN and CDR2 SYDVKM. Trimming cost V 3 bases and J 4 bases, with 10 bases left between them. This CDR3 is 14 amino acids long. CDR3 amino acids: CASSFGAPGNTIYF. The DNA for the CDR3 is TGTGCCAGCAGTTTTGGGGCGCCCGGAAACACCATATATTTT.

This sequence joins TRBV6-5 and TRBJ1-6; D is ambiguous. Germline lookup yields CDR1 MNHEY and CDR2 SVGAGI. The CDR3 contains 14 residues. Trimming pared 0 bases from V and 9 bases from J, leaving 9 bases between. For the CDR3, the DNA is TGTGCCAGCAGTTACTCTGGGTTCAGTTCACCCCTCCACTTT. Its protein is CASSYSGFSSPLHF.

The chain links TRBV2 to TRBJ2-7, with 8 bases that match TRBD1. With V trimmed by 7 bases and J by 2 bases, 7 bases remained unmatched. This CDR3 is 14 amino acids long. Germline lookup yields CDR1 SNHLY and CDR2 FYNNEI. The CDR3 region has the DNA TGTGCCAGCAACGCCGACAGGGGCCCCTACGAGCAGTACTTC. It translates to CASNADRGPYEQYF.

This chain uses TRBV30 with TRBJ2-7; 7 bases line up with TRBD1. The CDR3 contains 15 residues. CDR1 and CDR2 (germline): GTSNPN, SVGIG (reference sequence). Trimming took 0 bases from V and 2 from J; bases not matched to a gene: 7. CDR3 in amino acids: CAWSVRRGQAYEQYF. CDR3 nucleotides: TGTGCCTGGAGTGTAAGGCGAGGACAGGCCTACGAGCAGTACTTC.

The V gene is TRBV15, the J gene TRBJ1-6; 7 bases agree with TRBD1. This CDR3 contains 16 residues. V trimming: 5 bases; J trimming: 5 bases; junction bases outside the gene matches: 9. The germline V gene encodes CDR1 LNHNV and CDR2 YYDKDF (reference sequence). Written as DNA, the CDR3 is TGTGCCACCAGCGTCTGGGGGAGGGGGCATAATTCACCCCTCCACTTT. Translating it yields CATSVWGRGHNSPLHF.

The chain uses TRBV19 and TRBJ1-2; TRBD1 agrees at 7 bases. The junction had 4 bases not matched to a gene; V was cut back by 5 bases and J by 1 base. The CDR3 spans 14 residues. Per germline, CDR1 LNHDA and CDR2 SQIVND (reference sequence). CDR3 sequence: CASSEQGFNYGYTF. The CDR3 coding sequence is TGTGCCAGTAGTGAACAGGGGTTTAACTATGGCTACACCTTC.

The rearrangement uses TRBV5-1 and TRBJ2-6, with TRBD1 matching over 10 bases. Germline V gene sequence: CDR1 SGHRS, CDR2 YFSETQ. This CDR3 is built from 16 residues. J lost 7 bases, V lost 2 bases, and 6 bases had no gene match. CDR3 in amino acids: CASSFSGTGAANVLTF. As DNA, the CDR3 is TGCGCCAGCAGCTTTTCCGGGACAGGGGCTGCCAACGTCCTGACTTTC. Looking up the rest from reference TRBV5-1 and TRBJ2-6 gives the full variable domain: KAGVTQTPRYLIKTRGQQVTLSCSPISGHRSVSWYQQTPGQGLQFLFEYFSETQRNKGNFPGRFSGRQFSNSRSEMNVSTLELGDSALYLCASSFSGTGAANVLTFGAGSRLTVL.

The CDR3 nucleotides read TGTGCCAGCTCCGATGGACAGGGGAAGGAAGCTTTCTTT. As protein: CASSDGQGKEAFF. The rearrangement joins TRBV18 to TRBJ1-1; 9 nucleotides align to TRBD1. J gave up 8 bases and V 6 bases, and 7 bases lay outside the gene matches. CDR1 and CDR2 from the germline V gene are KGHSH and LQKENI. The CDR3 has 13 residues.

The chain joins TRBV7-9 to TRBJ2-5, with 8 bases identical to TRBD1. The germline V gene has CDR1 SEHNR and CDR2 FQNEAQ (reference sequence). This CDR3 has 13 amino acids. J gave up 6 bases and V 5 bases, and 5 bases lay outside the gene matches. The DNA of the CDR3 is TGTGCCAGCAGCCCTGACAGGGGACAGACCCAGTACTTC. It encodes CASSPDRGQTQYF.

The J gene is TRBJ1-5, the V gene TRBV6-1; D is perhaps TRBD1 (6 bases). V was trimmed by 4 bases and J by 0 bases, leaving 10 bases between them. The germline CDR1 and CDR2 sequences are MNHNS and SASEGT. This CDR3 has 15 amino acids. In DNA, the CDR3 is TGTGCCAGCAGTGGACAGGCGCATAGCAATCAGCCCCAGCATTTT. Amino acids: CASSGQAHSNQPQHF.

The chain carries TRBV7-9 and TRBJ2-2; D is undetermined. The V gene lost 0 bases and the J gene lost 4 bases, with 12 bases spanning the gap. This CDR3 contains 16 residues. Germline-derived CDR1 and CDR2 are SEHNR and FQNEAQ (reference sequence). The chain's CDR3 is CASSLAGIGFTGELFF. For the CDR3, the DNA is TGTGCCAGCAGCTTAGCGGGAATCGGTTTCACCGGGGAGCTGTTTTTT.

The V call is TRBV11-2, the J call TRBJ2-7; perhaps TRBD1 as D (6 bases). Germline lookup yields CDR1 SGHAT and CDR2 FQNNGV. The CDR3 consists of 14 residues. Trimming pared 2 bases from V and 3 bases from J, leaving 11 bases between. CDR3 DNA: TGTGCCAGCAGCTTATCAGACAGGAACTACGAGCAGTACTTC. This sequence encodes CASSLSDRNYEQYF.

V is TRBV6-1 and J is TRBJ1-5; D ambiguous. From germline, CDR1 is MNHNS and CDR2 SASEGT. The CDR3 spans 14 residues. Trimming took off 6 bases at V and 6 bases at J, with 15 bases between the two ends. In DNA form, the CDR3 reads TGTGCCAGCAGCGAACCGGGGAGTAGTCAGCCCCAGCATTTT. Translating gives CASSEPGSSQPQHF.

The V call is TRBV6-5, the J call TRBJ2-3, with 9 positions matching TRBD2. Germline CDR1 reads MNHEY; CDR2 reads SVGAGI. This CDR3 has 15 residues. The V gene end was trimmed by 0 bases and the J gene end by 6 bases; junction bases not matched to a gene: 4. The CDR3 spells CASSYSGGGADTQYF. CDR3 DNA: TGTGCCAGCAGTTACTCTGGCGGGGGGGCCGATACGCAGTATTTT.

The chain has TRBV5-1 and TRBJ2-7, with D hard to call. Trimming left V 2 bases short and J 2 bases short, with 11 bases between. The germline gives CDR1 SGHRS, CDR2 YFSETQ. The CDR3 runs 14 residues. The CDR3: CASSLGINTYEQYF. In DNA form, the CDR3 reads TGCGCCAGCAGCTTAGGGATCAACACCTACGAGCAGTACTTC. Full variable domain (rest looked up from reference TRBV5-1 and TRBJ2-7): KAGVTQTPRYLIKTRGQQVTLSCSPISGHRSVSWYQQTPGQGLQFLFEYFSETQRNKGNFPGRFSGRQFSNSRSEMNVSTLELGDSALYLCASSLGINTYEQYFGPGTRLTVT.

The V call is TRBV28, the J call TRBJ2-1; 8 bases fit TRBD2. The germline gives CDR1 MDHEN, CDR2 SYDVKM. The CDR3 sequence is 14 residues long. The V segment lost 7 bases and the J segment 7 bases; nucleotides outside the gene matches: 9. This CDR3 is CASTPGGRENEQFF. As DNA, the CDR3 is TGTGCCAGCACTCCGGGGGGGCGGGAAAATGAGCAGTTCTTC.

This chain links TRBV2 with TRBJ1-1; 8 bases line up with TRBD1. Germline V CDR1 and CDR2: SNHLY, FYNNEI. Losses at the gene ends were 6 bases for V and 10 bases for J; bases not matched to a gene: 7. The length of the CDR3 is 12 residues. The CDR3 loop reads CASSEDRARAFF. For the CDR3, the DNA is TGTGCCAGCAGCGAGGACAGGGCGAGAGCTTTCTTT.

Turning to this clone: Other nucleotide sequences from this sample produce the same CDR3. CDR3 amino acids: CASSLAPPGTGDYEQYF. The DNA of the CDR3 is TGCGCCAGCAGCTTGGCCCCGCCGGGGACAGGGGACTACGAGCAGTACTTC. This chain joins TRBV5-1 and TRBJ2-7, with 10 bases fitting TRBD1. The CDR3 extends over 17 amino acids. The germline gives CDR1 SGHRS, CDR2 YFSETQ. V lost 0 bases to trimming and J lost 3 bases; unmatched junction nucleotides: 9.

Comment on this clone: Other DNA sequences within the sample encode an identical CDR3. This chain connects TRBV10-3 to TRBJ2-5; TRBD2 agrees at 7 bases. Germline V gives CDR1 ENHRY, CDR2 SYGVKD. The CDR3 is 12 amino acids. CDR3 amino acids: CAVSGGQETQYF. CDR3 bases: TGTGCAGTTTCCGGGGGGCAAGAGACCCAGTACTTC.

This chain uses TRBV5-1 with TRBJ1-2; TRBD1 agrees at 8 bases. V dropped 0 bases and J dropped 4; count of bases not matched to a gene: 2. CDR1 is SGHRS, CDR2 YFSETQ, per germline. CDR3 length: 14 residues. CDR3 in amino acids: CASSLETGAYGYTF. For the CDR3, the DNA is TGCGCCAGCAGCTTGGAGACAGGGGCCTATGGCTACACCTTC.

The J gene is TRBJ2-7, the V gene TRBV13; D perhaps matches TRBD1 (6 bases). The V and J ends lost 2 bases and 2 bases respectively, with 10 bases between them. CDR1 and CDR2 from the germline V gene are PRHDT and FYEKMQ (reference sequence). This CDR3 spans 14 amino acids. The CDR3 protein is CASSLQGRTYEQYF. In DNA form, the CDR3 reads TGTGCCAGCAGCTTACAGGGGCGGACCTACGAGCAGTACTTC.

J is TRBJ2-1 and V is TRBV25-1, with 7 bases fitting TRBD1. Germline CDR1 reads MGHDK; CDR2 reads SYGVNS. After removal of 7 bases from V and 7 bases from J, the junction contained 4 bases not matched to a gene. The CDR3 is 12 residues long. The CDR3 nucleotides read TGTGCCAGCAAGGGGGCGGGTAATGAGCAGTTCTTC. Translating gives CASKGAGNEQFF.

The chain couples TRBV20-1 to TRBJ1-1, with a possible D match to TRBD1 (6 bases). Trimming removed 4 bases from V and 7 bases from J, with 10 bases in between. Germline CDR1 reads DFQATT; CDR2 reads SNEGSKA (reference sequence). The CDR3 contains 11 residues. CDR3 bases: TGCAGTGCTAAACAGGGAATTGAAGCTTTCTTT. It yields the protein CSAKQGIEAFF.

V gene TRBV12-5 combines with J gene TRBJ2-1, with 8 positions matching TRBD2. The CDR3 is 16 amino acids. V gave up 0 bases and J gave up 9 bases; unmatched junction bases: 10. The germline V gene encodes CDR1 LGHNT and CDR2 FRNRAP. CDR3 sequence: CASGLVLDGRATEQFF. The CDR3 DNA reads as TGTGCTAGTGGTTTGGTACTCGACGGGAGGGCCACTGAGCAGTTCTTC.